These 14 T cell receptor beta chains were all obtained from the same sample, sequenced in a study of blood T cell repertoires in COVID-19. TCRdb's table, derived via immunoSEQ multiplex PCR, lists solely in-frame clones and lacks some. Counted here are some 90,000 clones, approximately 86% occurring once; the ten biggest clones make up more than 1%. What was sequenced was peripheral blood. Source of these receptors: a man aged 80 or over with active or convalescent COVID-19.

The CDR3 bases are TGTGCCAGCAGCCAAAAGAGAGGGTACAATTCCTACGAGCAGTACTTC. It translates to CASSQKRGYNSYEQYF. The rearrangement uses TRBV3-1 (or the pseudogene TRBV3-2) and TRBJ2-7; D is possibly TRBD2 (5 bases). V gave up 2 bases and J gave up 1 base, with 15 bases separating them. The V gene's germline CDR1 is LGHDT and CDR2 YNNKEL (reference sequence). CDR3 length equals 16 residues.

V gene TRBV6-5 combines with J gene TRBJ2-1; the match to TRBD2 covers 12 bases. After removal of 7 bases from V and 8 bases from J, the junction contained 3 bases not matched to a gene. The CDR3 runs to 13 residues. Germline loops: CDR1 MNHEY, CDR2 SVGAGI. CDR3 loop: CASKLAGGDEQFF. The DNA for the CDR3 is TGTGCCAGCAAACTAGCGGGAGGTGATGAGCAGTTCTTC.

The J gene is TRBJ2-5, the V gene TRBV19; maybe TRBD1 (5 bases). V was trimmed by 5 bases and J by 1 base, leaving 8 bases between them. This CDR3 region has 13 residues. Germline CDR1 is LNHDA and CDR2 is SQIVND (reference sequence). CDR3 nucleotide sequence: TGTGCCAGTAGTTGGACAAGCCAAGAGACCCAGTACTTC. It codes for CASSWTSQETQYF. The full variable domain, in which reference TRBV19 and TRBJ2-5 provide the parts outside the CDR3, is DGGITQSPKYLFRKEGQNVTLSCEQNLNHDAMYWYRQDPGQGLRLIYYSQIVNDFQKGDIAEGYSVSREKKESFPLTVTSAQKNPTAFYLCASSWTSQETQYFGPGTRLLVL.

V usage is TRBV6-2 or TRBV6-3 and J usage is TRBJ2-1; the match to TRBD2 covers 10 bases. The junction had 10 bases not matched to a gene; V was cut back by 2 bases and J by 6 bases. CDR1 and CDR2 (germline): MNHEY, SVGEGT. This CDR3 has 17 residues. Here the CDR3 DNA reads TGTGCCAGCAGTTACCGCCCTAGCGGGAGAGGGAGCAATGAGCAGTTCTTC. This gives the protein CASSYRPSGRGSNEQFF.

The chain recombines TRBV5-4 with TRBJ1-1; D is unclear. The V end lost 4 bases, the J end lost 1 base, and 17 bases lay between the germline ends. This CDR3 comprises 16 residues. CDR1 SGHNT and CDR2 YYREEE come from the germline V gene (reference sequence). In DNA form, the CDR3 reads TGTGCCAGCAGCCCCCGCGGGGTAAGGGAGAACACTGAAGCTTTCTTT. It yields the protein CASSPRGVRENTEAFF.

The chain combines TRBV3-1 (or the pseudogene TRBV3-2) with TRBJ2-3; TRBD2 aligns across 14 bases. Germline CDR1 is LGHDT and CDR2 is YNNKEL (reference sequence). The CDR3 contains 15 residues. V gave up 5 bases and J gave up 4 bases; unmatched junction bases: 2. CDR3 residues: CASSRLAGGPDTQYF. CDR3 DNA sequence: TGTGCCAGCAGCAGACTAGCGGGAGGGCCAGATACGCAGTATTTT.

This rearrangement joins TRBV25-1 to TRBJ1-5; the match to TRBD1 covers 7 bases. The CDR3 covers 14 residues. Germline CDR1 reads MGHDK; CDR2 reads SYGVNS. The ends lost 8 bases at V and 1 base at J; junction bases unmatched: 5. CDR3 bases: TGTGCCAGCGGGATACAGGGGAGCAATCAGCCCCAGCATTTT. This gives the protein CASGIQGSNQPQHF.

This chain connects TRBV7-2 to TRBJ2-5, with D unresolved. This CDR3 spans 13 amino acids. V lost 1 base, J lost 7 bases, and 10 bases lay in between. The germline gives CDR1 SGHTA, CDR2 FQGNSA. The CDR3 sequence: CASSLEAWATQYF. The CDR3 DNA reads TGTGCCAGCAGCTTAGAGGCCTGGGCGACCCAGTACTTC.

There are a few counts of this clone. This chain's CDR3 is CASSPFSGTYEQYF. The CDR3 region has the DNA TGTGCCAGCAGCCCCTTTTCGGGAACCTACGAGCAGTACTTC. The chain recombines TRBV28 with TRBJ2-7, with D maybe TRBD2 (5 bases). The length of the CDR3 is 14 residues. Between the trimmed V and J ends, which lost 6 bases and 2 bases, there was a span of 14 bases. Germline assignment: CDR1 MDHEN and CDR2 SYDVKM.

This chain connects TRBV7-9 to TRBJ1-1; 9 bases line up with TRBD1. This CDR3 is 14 amino acids long. The germline gives CDR1 SEHNR, CDR2 FQNEAQ (reference sequence). V shed 3 bases and J 3 bases; nucleotides not matched to a gene: 2. The CDR3 coding sequence is TGTGCCAGCAGCTTTTGGGACAGGGACACTGAAGCTTTCTTT. Translating gives CASSFWDRDTEAFF.

V and J are TRBV18 and TRBJ1-5; 9 bases are a match to TRBD1. The trim removed 3 bases at V and 2 bases at J, leaving 8 bases unmatched. Germline V gene lookup returns CDR1 KGHSH and CDR2 LQKENI. CDR3 length: 17 residues. The CDR3 protein is CASSPERTGVGNQPQHF. The CDR3 DNA sequence: TGTGCCAGCTCACCGGAGCGGACAGGGGTCGGCAATCAGCCCCAGCATTTT. The whole variable domain, remainder taken from reference TRBV18 and TRBJ1-5, is NAGVMQNPRHLVRRRGQEARLRCSPMKGHSHVYWYRQLPEEGLKFMVYLQKENIIDESGMPKERFSAEFPKEGPSILRIQQVVRGDSAAYFCASSPERTGVGNQPQHFGDGTRLSIL.

This chain links TRBV27 with TRBJ1-1; possible D gene TRBD1, 5 bases. Germline V gives CDR1 MNHEY, CDR2 SMNVEV (reference sequence). The CDR3 has 15 residues. Trimming shortened V by 2 bases and J by 0 bases, and 10 bases separated the two germline ends. The CDR3 here is CASSLGGGMNTEAFF. The CDR3 coding sequence is TGTGCCAGCAGTTTAGGGGGGGGGATGAACACTGAAGCTTTCTTT.

The chain is built from TRBV18 and TRBJ1-5; TRBD1 matches 11 bases. The CDR3 has 15 residues. Germline V lookup: CDR1 KGHSH, CDR2 LQKENI. After removal of 4 bases from V and 3 bases from J, the junction contained 2 bases not matched to a gene. DNA for the CDR3: TGTGCCAGCTCACGGGACAGGGGGTTCAATCAGCCCCAGCATTTT. Translation gives CASSRDRGFNQPQHF.

The rearrangement links TRBV3-1 (or the pseudogene TRBV3-2) to TRBJ2-2; 8 bases are shared with TRBD2. The germline V gene encodes CDR1 LGHDT and CDR2 YNNKEL (reference sequence). The CDR3 runs 16 residues. Losses at the gene ends were 2 bases for V and 6 bases for J; bases not matched to a gene: 8. The CDR3 reads CASSQFGGRRAGELFF. The CDR3 DNA reads TGTGCCAGCAGCCAATTTGGCGGGAGGAGGGCCGGGGAGCTGTTTTTT.